These 22 T cell receptor beta chains were all obtained from the same sample, sequenced in a study of blood T cell repertoires in COVID-19. Sequenced by immunoSEQ multiplex PCR; TCRdb stores in-frame clones only, minus some. The top ten hold roughly 2.9% of the sample, which has some 300,000 clones, 85% to 90% seen once. The sequenced material came from PBMCs or T cells enriched from blood (not recorded which). Receptors were obtained from a woman in her 50s who had been exposed to COVID-19.

The chain joins TRBV10-3 to TRBJ2-1; 9 bases are shared with TRBD2. V lost 4 bases to trimming and J lost 4 bases; unmatched junction nucleotides: 8. Germline V gene sequence: CDR1 ENHRY, CDR2 SYGVKD. This CDR3 is 16 amino acids long. The CDR3 region has the DNA TGTGCCATCAGTGTGGTGTCAGCGGGGGGTTACAATGAGCAGTTCTTC. Amino acid sequence: CAISVVSAGGYNEQFF.

The rearrangement joins TRBV3-1 (or the pseudogene TRBV3-2) to TRBJ1-4; tentative D call: TRBD1 (5 bases). Germline CDR1 is LGHDT and CDR2 is YNNKEL (reference sequence). V was clipped by 4 bases and J by 10 bases, with 10 bases between them. This CDR3 is 12 amino acids long. The CDR3 DNA reads TGTGCCAGCAGCCCCCAGGGTGGAAAACTGTTTTTT. Translated: CASSPQGGKLFF.

The chain combines TRBV24-1 with TRBJ2-1, with 8 bases fitting TRBD1. Per germline, CDR1 KGHDR and CDR2 SFDVKD. V dropped 4 bases and J dropped 9; count of bases not matched to a gene: 10. The CDR3 runs to 15 residues. CDR3 amino acids: CATSEPRQGFLEQFF. CDR3 nucleotides: TGTGCCACCAGTGAACCCCGACAGGGGTTCCTTGAGCAGTTCTTC.

The chain carries TRBV4-2 and TRBJ2-2, with unresolved D. The CDR3 has 15 residues. V lost 0 bases and J 2 bases, leaving 7 bases between the germline ends. In germline, CDR1 is LGHNA, CDR2 YNFKEQ. The CDR3 loop reads CASSQEDSNTGELFF. CDR3 DNA sequence: TGTGCCAGCAGCCAAGAAGACTCTAACACCGGGGAGCTGTTTTTT.

J is TRBJ1-5 and V is TRBV28; unclear D gene. Looked up from germline, CDR1 is MDHEN and CDR2 is SYDVKM. V was cut by 2 bases and J by 4 bases, with 9 bases left in between. The CDR3 is 14 amino acids. CDR3 amino acids: CASSLTVVNQPQHF. DNA of the CDR3: TGTGCCAGCAGTTTAACGGTAGTGAATCAGCCCCAGCATTTT.

This chain uses TRBV15 with TRBJ1-2, with unresolved D. The CDR3 spans 14 residues. Trimming stripped 0 bases from V and 7 bases from J, with 12 bases between. CDR1 and CDR2 from the germline V gene are LNHNV and YYDKDF (reference sequence). The chain's CDR3 is CATSRESQGLGYTF. The CDR3 DNA reads as TGTGCCACCAGCAGAGAGAGCCAAGGACTTGGCTACACCTTC.

This chain joins TRBV19 and TRBJ2-7; 8 nucleotides agree with TRBD1. Germline CDR1 is LNHDA and CDR2 is SQIVND (reference sequence). This CDR3 is built from 13 residues. The trim removed 5 bases at V and 4 bases at J, leaving 4 bases unmatched. In DNA form, the CDR3 reads TGTGCCAGTAGTGTTGGACAGGGTTACGAGCAGTACTTC. This encodes CASSVGQGYEQYF. Full variable domain (outside the CDR3, taken from reference TRBV19 and TRBJ2-7): DGGITQSPKYLFRKEGQNVTLSCEQNLNHDAMYWYRQDPGQGLRLIYYSQIVNDFQKGDIAEGYSVSREKKESFPLTVTSAQKNPTAFYLCASSVGQGYEQYFGPGTRLTVT.

The chain carries TRBV6-5 and TRBJ1-5, with D uncertain. The CDR3 runs to 14 residues. The V end was cut by 5 bases, the J end by 4 bases, with 12 bases between. The V gene's germline CDR1 is MNHEY and CDR2 SVGAGI. CDR3 DNA sequence: TGTGCCAGCAGTCTGGAGGGTGGGAATCAGCCCCAGCATTTT. This codes for CASSLEGGNQPQHF.

CDR3: CASSEGQGRGYTF. CDR3 DNA sequence: TGTGCCAGCAGTGAGGGACAGGGAAGGGGCTACACCTTC. The rearrangement joins TRBV2 to TRBJ1-2, with 9 bases lining up with TRBD1. The CDR3 length is 13 residues. V shed 3 bases and J 8 bases; nucleotides not matched to a gene: 4. Germline V gives CDR1 SNHLY, CDR2 FYNNEI.

This clone was recorded once. The chain couples TRBV4-1 to TRBJ2-4; weak D call: TRBD2 (7 bases). V gave up 4 bases and J gave up 8 bases, with 12 bases separating them. CDR1 is MGHRA and CDR2 is YSYEKL in the germline V gene. This CDR3 comprises 13 residues. The CDR3 DNA reads TGCGCCAGCAGCCGTGCGGGGGCGGACATTCAGTACTTC. Its protein product is CASSRAGADIQYF.

This rearrangement joins TRBV16 to TRBJ1-2; D gene unclear. CDR3 length: 17 amino acids. V was trimmed by 0 bases and J by 2 bases, leaving 16 bases between them. Germline CDR1 and CDR2: KGHSY and FQNENV. CDR3 loop: CASSQSSRGPANYGYTF. The CDR3 nucleotides are TGTGCCAGCAGCCAATCGTCGCGCGGGCCCGCGAACTATGGCTACACCTTC.

This clone was observed a few times. V usage is TRBV19 and J usage is TRBJ2-1, with TRBD2 as a possible D gene (7 bases). V was cut by 1 base and J by 2 bases, with 12 bases left in between. The CDR3 runs to 16 residues. Per the germline V gene, CDR1 is LNHDA and CDR2 is SQIVND (reference sequence). The CDR3 sequence is CASSIGGGATYNEQFF. As DNA, the CDR3 is TGTGCCAGTAGTATAGGCGGGGGCGCTACCTACAATGAGCAGTTCTTC.

V is TRBV27 and J is TRBJ1-2, with D possibly TRBD1 on 6 matching bases. V was clipped by 0 bases and J by 4 bases, with 6 bases between them. The CDR3 covers 13 residues. The germline V gene has CDR1 MNHEY and CDR2 SMNVEV (reference sequence). In nucleotides, the CDR3 is TGTGCCAGCAGTTTATCAGGGGGCTATGGCTACACCTTC. Translating it yields CASSLSGGYGYTF.

The V and J genes are TRBV20-1 and TRBJ2-3; maybe TRBD1 (6 bases). Germline CDR1 DFQATT, CDR2 SNEGSKA (reference sequence). The CDR3 runs 17 residues. V gave up 3 bases and J gave up 4 bases, with 23 bases separating them. In DNA, the CDR3 is TGCAGTGCTAGTATAGTGAAAGGGGGTTGGATGGCAGATACGCAGTATTTT. This sequence encodes CSASIVKGGWMADTQYF.

In nucleotides, the CDR3 is TGTGCCAGCAGTTTATCCCCCCTGGCAGGGGGCGCTTATGGCTACACCTTC. This sequence encodes CASSLSPLAGGAYGYTF. The chain has TRBV28 and TRBJ1-2; 8 nucleotides agree with TRBD1. The CDR3 has 17 amino acids. V was pared by 1 base and J by 5 bases, with 12 bases of the junction left unmatched. Germline loops: CDR1 MDHEN, CDR2 SYDVKM.

In DNA form, the CDR3 reads TGTGCCAGCAGCCAAGATATCGGGGTTTTCTTCTACAATGAGCAGTTCTTC. Translation gives CASSQDIGVFFYNEQFF. The chain joins TRBV3-1 (or the pseudogene TRBV3-2) to TRBJ2-1; tentative D call: TRBD2 (5 bases). Trimming took off 0 bases at V and 3 bases at J, with 15 bases between the two ends. Germline V lookup: CDR1 LGHDT, CDR2 YNNKEL (reference sequence). The CDR3 runs to 17 residues.

V is TRBV5-1 and J is TRBJ1-6; D is possibly TRBD1 (5 bases). Germline loops: CDR1 SGHRS, CDR2 YFSETQ. The CDR3 runs to 15 residues. The V end lost 4 bases, the J end lost 9 bases, and 17 bases lay between the germline ends. This CDR3 is CASSRDSKPGSPLHF. The CDR3, as DNA: TGCGCCAGCAGCCGAGACAGTAAACCTGGTTCACCCCTCCACTTT.

The rearrangement links TRBV28 to TRBJ1-5; D may be TRBD1 (5 bases). Trimming took 3 bases from V and 2 from J, leaving 14 bases between them. The CDR3 loop spans 16 amino acids. The germline V gene encodes CDR1 MDHEN and CDR2 SYDVKM. CDR3 sequence reads: CASSFEGALGNQPQHF. DNA for the CDR3: TGTGCCAGCAGTTTTGAAGGGGCGCTCGGCAATCAGCCCCAGCATTTT.

The rearrangement links TRBV28 to TRBJ2-7, with D possibly matching TRBD2 (5 bases). Germline V gives CDR1 MDHEN, CDR2 SYDVKM. Trimming removed 3 bases from V and 9 bases from J, with 12 bases in between. This CDR3 region has 12 residues. The CDR3 here is CASSFAGRGQYF. The CDR3 coding sequence is TGTGCCAGCAGTTTTGCGGGTAGAGGGCAGTACTTC.

This sequence joins TRBV3-1 (or the pseudogene TRBV3-2) and TRBJ1-1, with 8 nucleotides matching TRBD1. The V gene end was trimmed by 4 bases and the J gene end by 0 bases; junction bases not matched to a gene: 4. The CDR3 totals 15 residues. The germline gives CDR1 LGHDT, CDR2 YNNKEL (reference sequence). The CDR3 loop is CASSRTGYMNTEAFF. CDR3 DNA sequence: TGTGCCAGCAGCCGGACAGGGTATATGAACACTGAAGCTTTCTTT.

The V and J genes are TRBV6-5 and TRBJ2-7; 9 bases align to TRBD1. Germline V gives CDR1 MNHEY, CDR2 SVGAGI. This CDR3 has 15 residues. Losses at the gene ends were 6 bases for V and 2 bases for J; bases not matched to a gene: 8. Written as DNA, the CDR3 is TGTGCCAGCAGCGGGACAGGGAGAGGGACCTACGAGCAGTACTTC. This sequence encodes CASSGTGRGTYEQYF.

The count of this clone is one. This sequence joins TRBV18 and TRBJ2-3; 12 bases match TRBD2. The CDR3 covers 18 residues. Germline loops: CDR1 KGHSH, CDR2 LQKENI. V was clipped by 3 bases and J by 6 bases; unmatched bases: 13. The CDR3 here is CASSPTSGGLLIEDTQYF. CDR3 coding DNA: TGTGCCAGCTCACCGACTAGCGGGGGCCTCCTCATTGAGGATACGCAGTATTTT.